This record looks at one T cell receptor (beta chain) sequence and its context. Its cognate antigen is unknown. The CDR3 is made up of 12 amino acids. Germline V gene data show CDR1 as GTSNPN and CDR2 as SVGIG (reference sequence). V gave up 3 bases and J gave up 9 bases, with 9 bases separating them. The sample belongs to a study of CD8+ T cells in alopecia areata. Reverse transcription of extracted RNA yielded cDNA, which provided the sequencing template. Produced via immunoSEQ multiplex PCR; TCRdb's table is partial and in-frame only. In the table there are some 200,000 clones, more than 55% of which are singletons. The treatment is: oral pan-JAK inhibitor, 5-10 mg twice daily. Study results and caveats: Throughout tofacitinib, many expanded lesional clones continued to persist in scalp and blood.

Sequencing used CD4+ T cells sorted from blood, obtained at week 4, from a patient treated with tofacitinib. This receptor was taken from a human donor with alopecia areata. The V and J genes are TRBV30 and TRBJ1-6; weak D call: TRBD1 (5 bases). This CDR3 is CAWRKDISPLHF. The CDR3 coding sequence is TGTGCCTGGAGAAAGGACATTTCACCCCTCCACTTT.